This T cell receptor beta chain was recorded in a study of blood T cell repertoires in COVID-19. Overall study context: Material from acute and convalescent COVID-19 was sourced from the United States, Italy and Spain. The analysed material was cDNA or gDNA that came from T cells, B-cell-depleted T cells, or PBMCs.

In the original processing: The authors estimated nucleated cell counts from reference gene primer amplification. The method was immunoSEQ multiplex PCR; TCRdb's version includes in-frame clones alone and lacks a portion of them. V and J calls and clone size are as listed in that table; D and trimming were resolved from the DNA. There are hundreds of thousands of clones in the sample; roughly 85% occur only once, and approximately 5.1% lies in the top ten. This CDR3 has 15 amino acids. Germline V lookup: CDR1 LNHDA, CDR2 SQIVND (reference sequence). Unmatched junction bases numbered 7, after V lost 5 bases and J lost 1 base.

The gene calls are TRBV19 and TRBJ2-5, with 7 bases that match TRBD2. Sample: peripheral blood. The clonotype was recovered from a man aged 50 to 59 with active or convalescent COVID-19. DNA for the CDR3: TGTGCCAGTAGTGATAAGAGCGGGATCCAAGAGACCCAGTACTTC. Encoded protein: CASSDKSGIQETQYF.